The clone carrying this T cell receptor (beta chain) was seen a handful of times. What it binds is not known. In total, each donor contributed a single heparinised blood draw that averaged about 110 mL. CDR1 and CDR2 (germline): SGHVS, FNYEAQ. V lost 3 bases, J lost 1 base, and 7 bases lay in between. CDR3 length: 15 residues. The record originates from a study of beta chain features in type 1 diabetes. The overall study: Examined across all samples were roughly 100 million sorted cells.

TCRB transcripts that were expressed got sequenced, as all of the isolated RNA had been reverse transcribed. Using immunoSEQ multiplex PCR, the repertoire was profiled, and TCRdb retains in-frame clones only, with some absent. The sample includes 640,000 or so clones, roughly 12% seen only once; the top ten take less than 0.025%. The study, taken as a whole, reports: Highly expressing activated T cells could be over-counted with a cDNA template. Reduced insertions and increased deletions marked VDJ junctions in type 1 diabetes patients. Shorter TCRB CDR3s, moderately but significantly so, marked every one of the four CD4+ subsets in Type 1 diabetes patients.

Specimen: naive CD4+ T cells from blood. The chain couples TRBV7-6 to TRBJ2-6; no firm D call. The source of this sequence is a young man with type 1 diabetes. The CDR3 DNA reads TGTGCCAGCAGCTTTCGAGAGTCTGGGGCCAACGTCCTGACTTTC. This codes for CASSFRESGANVLTF.